The 27 T cell receptor beta chains in this list originate from one sample, sequenced in a study of T cell changes during pregnancy in multiple sclerosis. Libraries were prepared by immunoSEQ multiplex PCR; TCRdb keeps only in-frame clonotypes and omits some of them. This table has tens of thousands of clones, approximately 90% appearing once. The material sequenced was peripheral blood, taken in the second trimester of pregnancy. These receptors were obtained from a female donor in good health, enrolled as a control in a pregnancy study.

The chain uses TRBV4-2 and TRBJ1-1, with D uncertain. The CDR3 is 13 amino acids. V lost 7 bases to trimming and J lost 2 bases, with 11 bases between them. CDR1 is LGHNA, CDR2 YNFKEQ, per germline. CDR3 bases: TGTGCCAGCAAGGGAGGCGGTAACACTGAAGCTTTCTTT. Residues: CASKGGGNTEAFF.

This chain's CDR3 is CASSFKLEEQFF. The CDR3 bases are TGTGCCAGCAGCTTTAAGTTGGAGGAGCAGTTCTTC. The chain couples TRBV7-2 to TRBJ2-1; D is unclear. CDR1 is SGHTA, CDR2 FQGNSA, per germline. The CDR3 is made up of 12 amino acids. V was pared by 3 bases and J by 10 bases, with 10 bases between.

The V call is TRBV7-8, the J call TRBJ2-4, with 9 positions matching TRBD1. Germline V gives CDR1 SGHVS, CDR2 FQNEAQ. With 4 bases clipped from V and 1 base from J, the junction kept 5 bases outside the gene matches. CDR3 length equals 16 residues. As DNA, the CDR3 is TGTGCCAGCAGCTCCGGGACAGGGATGGCCAAAAACATTCAGTACTTC. Its translation is CASSSGTGMAKNIQYF. Based on the CDR3 plus reference TRBV7-8 and TRBJ2-4, the full variable domain is GAGVSQSPRYKVAKRGQDVALRCDPISGHVSLFWYQQALGQGPEFLTYFQNEAQLDKSGLPSDRFFAERPEGSVSTLKIQRTQQEDSAVYLCASSSGTGMAKNIQYFGAGTRLSVL.

This clone was counted only a few times. V usage is TRBV2 and J usage is TRBJ1-5; 7 nucleotides agree with TRBD1. The CDR3 sequence is 15 residues long. Germline values: CDR1 SNHLY, CDR2 FYNNEI. V gave up 7 bases and J gave up 8 bases; unmatched junction bases: 14. The chain's CDR3 is CASNYPFTGVKPQHF. CDR3 DNA sequence: TGTGCCAGCAATTATCCGTTTACAGGGGTAAAGCCCCAGCATTTT.

The V and J genes are TRBV19 and TRBJ2-1; D remains unclear. Trimming removed 3 bases from V and 0 bases from J, with 9 bases in between. Per the germline V gene, CDR1 is LNHDA and CDR2 is SQIVND (reference sequence). The CDR3 is made up of 15 amino acids. The CDR3 DNA reads as TGTGCCAGTAGTATCCAAGCGAGCTCCTACAATGAGCAGTTCTTC. As protein: CASSIQASSYNEQFF.

The sample holds one count of this clone. The V call is TRBV7-9, the J call TRBJ2-7; 9 nucleotides line up with TRBD1. CDR1 is SEHNR, CDR2 FQNEAQ, per germline (reference sequence). J was trimmed by 6 bases and V by 2 bases; bases with no gene match: 5. CDR3 size: 14 residues. CDR3 DNA: TGTGCCAGCAGCTTAAACTACAGGGGGCGCGAGCAGTACTTC. This codes for CASSLNYRGREQYF.

This clone was seen a handful of times. The J gene is TRBJ2-1, the V gene TRBV18, with 11 bases that match TRBD1. The CDR3 has 16 residues. Germline assignment: CDR1 KGHSH and CDR2 LQKENI. Trimming took 5 bases from V and 6 from J; bases not matched to a gene: 9. The CDR3 here is CASSSAGTGGFNEQFF. CDR3 DNA: TGTGCCAGCTCATCGGCCGGGACAGGGGGTTTCAATGAGCAGTTCTTC. Filled out from reference TRBV18 and TRBJ2-1, the complete variable domain reads NAGVMQNPRHLVRRRGQEARLRCSPMKGHSHVYWYRQLPEEGLKFMVYLQKENIIDESGMPKERFSAEFPKEGPSILRIQQVVRGDSAAYFCASSSAGTGGFNEQFFGPGTRLTVL.

V gene TRBV5-6 combines with J gene TRBJ2-7; D might be TRBD2 (5 bases). The CDR3 covers 11 residues. V lost 3 bases and J lost 7, with 8 bases in between. CDR1 SGHDT and CDR2 YYEEEE come from the germline V gene. The CDR3 loop reads CASSWEQEQYF. The CDR3 nucleotides are TGTGCCAGCAGCTGGGAGCAGGAGCAGTACTTC.

The chain couples TRBV7-3 to TRBJ1-1; D perhaps matches TRBD1 (5 bases). V lost 5 bases and J 5 bases, leaving 18 bases between the germline ends. From germline, CDR1 is SGHTA and CDR2 FQGTGA. CDR3 length: 15 amino acids. The CDR3 is CASSPGGLAGTEAFF. Here the CDR3 DNA reads TGTGCCAGCAGCCCCGGTGGATTGGCAGGGACTGAAGCTTTCTTT. The full variable domain, completed using reference TRBV7-3 and TRBJ1-1, is GAGVSQTPSNKVTEKGKYVELRCDPISGHTALYWYRQSLGQGPEFLIYFQGTGAADDSGLPNDRFFAVRPEGSVSTLKIQRTERGDSAVYLCASSPGGLAGTEAFFGQGTRLTVV.

The chain couples TRBV5-1 to TRBJ2-1; 7 nucleotides align to TRBD1. The CDR3 is 14 residues long. The J segment lost 6 bases and the V segment lost 3 bases, leaving 6 bases of the junction unmatched. The germline CDR1 and CDR2 sequences are SGHRS and YFSETQ. CDR3 protein: CASSYRQGSNEQFF. As DNA, the CDR3 is TGCGCCAGCAGCTACCGACAGGGCTCCAATGAGCAGTTCTTC.

V gene TRBV4-1 combines with J gene TRBJ2-1, with D possibly TRBD2 on 6 matching bases. Germline V CDR1 and CDR2: MGHRA, YSYEKL. Trimming left V 1 base short and J 0 bases short, with 13 bases between. This CDR3 contains 17 residues. The CDR3 nucleotides read TGCGCCAGCAGCCAAGTCCAGCGGGCTAGCTCCTACAATGAGCAGTTCTTC. Encoded protein: CASSQVQRASSYNEQFF.

The rearrangement joins TRBV6-1 to TRBJ1-3; D ambiguous. V was pared by 1 base and J by 4 bases, with 8 bases between. The CDR3 sequence is 14 residues long. The V gene's germline CDR1 is MNHNS and CDR2 SASEGT. As DNA, the CDR3 is TGTGCCAGCAGTGAAGGGTACAGCGGAAACACCATATATTTT. It is translated as CASSEGYSGNTIYF.

J is TRBJ1-4 and V is TRBV4-2; the match to TRBD1 covers 7 bases. CDR3 length: 16 amino acids. CDR1 is LGHNA and CDR2 is YNFKEQ in the germline V gene. V gave up 4 bases and J gave up 7 bases; unmatched junction bases: 12. The chain's CDR3 is CASSLNGGGTAEKLFF. The CDR3 DNA reads as TGTGCCAGCAGCCTCAATGGAGGCGGGACAGCTGAAAAACTGTTTTTT.

This chain links TRBV30 with TRBJ1-6; 7 positions match TRBD1. This CDR3 contains 14 residues. V trimming: 3 bases; J trimming: 7 bases; junction bases outside the gene matches: 6. Germline lookup yields CDR1 GTSNPN and CDR2 SVGIG (reference sequence). This CDR3 is CAWSSRQGNSPLHF. The CDR3 DNA reads TGTGCCTGGAGCTCAAGACAGGGAAATTCACCCCTCCACTTT.

V and J are TRBV5-1 and TRBJ2-1; the D gene is possibly TRBD2 (6 bases). The CDR3 length is 15 residues. Per germline, CDR1 SGHRS and CDR2 YFSETQ. Trimming removed 0 bases at V and 8 bases at J, with 15 bases between. CDR3 DNA: TGCGCCAGCAGCTTGGCCTTAGGCCGCGGGGATGAGCAGTTCTTC. This encodes CASSLALGRGDEQFF. Full variable domain (outside the CDR3, taken from reference TRBV5-1 and TRBJ2-1): KAGVTQTPRYLIKTRGQQVTLSCSPISGHRSVSWYQQTPGQGLQFLFEYFSETQRNKGNFPGRFSGRQFSNSRSEMNVSTLELGDSALYLCASSLALGRGDEQFFGPGTRLTVL.

This clone occurred once. V and J are TRBV7-9 and TRBJ2-6; D might be TRBD1 (6 bases). Germline-derived CDR1 and CDR2 are SEHNR and FQNEAQ (reference sequence). The ends were cut back, 4 bases at V and 0 bases at J, with 19 bases in the middle. This CDR3 is 19 amino acids long. CDR3 nucleotide sequence: TGTGCCAGCAGCTCGCTCGAGGGGGTTGTCGTCTCTGGGGCCAACGTCCTGACTTTC. Translating it yields CASSSLEGVVVSGANVLTF. The complete variable domain, with remaining parts taken from reference TRBV7-9 and TRBJ2-6, reads DTGVSQNPRHKITKRGQNVTFRCDPISEHNRLYWYRQTLGQGPEFLTYFQNEAQLEKSRLLSDRFSAERPKGSFSTLEIQRTEQGDSAMYLCASSSLEGVVVSGANVLTFGAGSRLTVL.

This chain links TRBV7-2 with TRBJ2-6; D is undetermined. The CDR3 runs to 15 residues. Germline V gene sequence: CDR1 SGHTA, CDR2 FQGNSA. V was trimmed by 5 bases and J by 0 bases, leaving 8 bases between them. The CDR3 here is CASSPQVSGANVLTF. For the CDR3, the DNA is TGTGCCAGCAGCCCCCAGGTCTCTGGGGCCAACGTCCTGACTTTC.

The genes are TRBV5-6 and TRBJ2-4; TRBD1 matches at 7 bases. V was clipped by 5 bases and J by 6 bases; unmatched bases: 14. Looked up from germline, CDR1 is SGHDT and CDR2 is YYEEEE. The CDR3 runs 16 residues. The CDR3 protein is CASRVAGGGTGNIQYF. The CDR3 DNA follows: TGTGCCAGCAGAGTGGCAGGGGGTGGAACTGGAAACATTCAGTACTTC.

This clone was detected only a few times. This sequence joins TRBV18 and TRBJ1-5, with TRBD1 matching over 9 bases. The germline CDR1 and CDR2 sequences are KGHSH and LQKENI. This CDR3 comprises 14 residues. Losses at the gene ends were 4 bases for V and 2 bases for J; bases not matched to a gene: 0. The CDR3 sequence is CASSRTGGNQPQHF. The CDR3 nucleotides are TGTGCCAGCTCACGGACAGGGGGCAATCAGCCCCAGCATTTT.

This clone is a singleton in its sample. The chain joins TRBV5-1 to TRBJ2-7, with 7 bases lining up with TRBD2. The CDR3 covers 14 residues. CDR1 is SGHRS and CDR2 is YFSETQ in the germline V gene. After removal of 4 bases from V and 3 bases from J, the junction contained 7 bases not matched to a gene. CDR3: CASSSGAGIYEQYF. The CDR3 DNA reads as TGCGCCAGCAGCAGCGGGGCAGGGATCTACGAGCAGTACTTC.

The chain couples TRBV5-6 to TRBJ2-7; possible D gene TRBD1, 6 bases. The germline V gene encodes CDR1 SGHDT and CDR2 YYEEEE. Trimming took 0 bases from V and 5 from J, leaving 12 bases between them. There are 14 residues in the CDR3. The CDR3 sequence: CASSLGQGIDEQYF. The CDR3 DNA sequence: TGTGCCAGCAGCTTGGGGCAGGGGATCGACGAGCAGTACTTC. Using reference TRBV5-6 and TRBJ2-7 for the parts outside the CDR3, the full variable domain is DAGVTQSPTHLIKTRGQQVTLRCSPKSGHDTVSWYQQALGQGPQFIFQYYEEEERQRGNFPDRFSGHQFPNYSSELNVNALLLGDSALYLCASSLGQGIDEQYFGPGTRLTVT.

This rearrangement joins TRBV7-2 to TRBJ2-1, with 8 positions matching TRBD2. The J segment lost 7 bases and the V segment lost 5 bases, leaving 10 bases of the junction unmatched. The CDR3 spans 15 residues. Germline values: CDR1 SGHTA, CDR2 FQGNSA. Written as DNA, the CDR3 is TGTGCCAGCAGCCCCCAGGGACTAGAGGTGAATGAGCAGTTCTTC. The encoded protein is CASSPQGLEVNEQFF.

The J gene is TRBJ2-2, the V gene TRBV19; 7 nucleotides align to TRBD1. V was clipped by 5 bases and J by 1 base; unmatched bases: 10. Germline CDR1 reads LNHDA; CDR2 reads SQIVND (reference sequence). The CDR3 has 17 residues. The CDR3 nucleotides read TGTGCCAGTAGTGAACCGACCTGGACAGGGAACACCGGGGAGCTGTTTTTT. This encodes CASSEPTWTGNTGELFF. The whole variable domain, filled in from reference TRBV19 and TRBJ2-2, reads DGGITQSPKYLFRKEGQNVTLSCEQNLNHDAMYWYRQDPGQGLRLIYYSQIVNDFQKGDIAEGYSVSREKKESFPLTVTSAQKNPTAFYLCASSEPTWTGNTGELFFGEGSRLTVL.

The V gene is TRBV27, the J gene TRBJ2-2; 10 bases are a match to TRBD2. With V trimmed by 4 bases and J by 6 bases, 8 bases remained unmatched. CDR1 and CDR2 from the germline V gene are MNHEY and SMNVEV (reference sequence). The CDR3 loop spans 16 amino acids. The CDR3 here is CASSSLASGGAGELFF. CDR3 bases: TGTGCCAGCAGTTCCCTGGCCAGCGGGGGGGCCGGGGAGCTGTTTTTT.

The V and J genes are TRBV28 and TRBJ2-3; the D gene is possibly TRBD1 (7 bases). In germline, CDR1 is MDHEN, CDR2 SYDVKM. V shed 1 base and J shed 2 bases, with 22 bases lying between them. CDR3 length equals 19 residues. For the CDR3, the DNA is TGTGCCAGCAGTTTATTCTTCGGGGGTAATCAGGGGGACACAGATACGCAGTATTTT. It codes for CASSLFFGGNQGDTDTQYF.

In its sample, this clone was seen once. The chain recombines TRBV29-1 with TRBJ2-7; D might be TRBD1 (6 bases). Germline V gene data show CDR1 as SQVTM and CDR2 as ANQGSEA. This CDR3 region has 13 residues. The ends were cut back, 7 bases at V and 1 base at J, with 14 bases in the middle. As DNA, the CDR3 is TGCAGCGCATACTACAGGGATTCCTACGAGCAGTACTTC. Translation: CSAYYRDSYEQYF.

This clone has just a few counts. The chain uses TRBV6-5 and TRBJ1-6; D is possibly TRBD1 (5 bases). The CDR3 consists of 14 residues. The V gene's germline CDR1 is MNHEY and CDR2 SVGAGI. Trimming stripped 6 bases from V and 7 bases from J, with 13 bases between. CDR3 amino acids: CASRPGGLNSPLHF. The CDR3 DNA follows: TGTGCCAGCAGACCGGGGGGTCTAAATTCACCCCTCCACTTT.